This entry lists 26 T cell receptor beta chains sequenced from one sample in a study of CD8+ T cells in alopecia areata. Reverse transcription of extracted RNA yielded cDNA, which provided the sequencing template. The data were produced by immunoSEQ multiplex PCR, yet TCRdb's version contains in-frame clones alone and is incomplete. The sample shows 140,000 to 150,000 clones, 75% to 90% of them seen only once. The sample in question was CD8+ T cells sorted from blood, obtained at week 0. These receptors were obtained from a human donor with alopecia areata.

This chain uses TRBV29-1 with TRBJ2-1; 8 bases map to TRBD2. The CDR3 totals 13 residues. The germline gives CDR1 SQVTM, CDR2 ANQGSEA. Trimming at V came to 3 bases and at J to 7 bases, leaving 5 bases not matched to a gene. The CDR3 spells CSVDGTRNNEQFF. CDR3 DNA sequence: TGCAGCGTTGACGGGACTAGAAATAATGAGCAGTTCTTC.

The gene calls are TRBV5-1 and TRBJ2-7, with D perhaps matching TRBD2 (5 bases). The CDR3 totals 12 residues. Trimming took 4 bases from V and 4 from J, leaving 9 bases between them. Per germline, CDR1 SGHRS and CDR2 YFSETQ. The CDR3 loop is CASSRTDYEQYF. DNA for the CDR3: TGCGCCAGCAGCCGGACTGATTACGAGCAGTACTTC.

The J gene is TRBJ2-1, the V gene TRBV30; a weak D match, TRBD1 (5 bases). Germline CDR1 reads GTSNPN; CDR2 reads SVGIG (reference sequence). CDR3 length: 14 amino acids. V was pared by 2 bases and J by 10 bases, with 18 bases between. The CDR3 region has the DNA TGTGCCTGGAGTCCCGCGGAAGGGTACAGGGAGCAGTTCTTC. Its translation: CAWSPAEGYREQFF.

The chain employs TRBV5-4 and TRBJ2-7, with D possibly called TRBD1 or TRBD2 (5 bases each). CDR1 is SGHNT and CDR2 is YYREEE in the germline V gene (reference sequence). The CDR3 consists of 13 residues. V was trimmed by 3 bases and J by 3 bases, leaving 10 bases between them. In DNA, the CDR3 is TGTGCCAGCAGCTCCCGGGACGTCTACGAGCAGTACTTC. It specifies CASSSRDVYEQYF. Together with reference TRBV5-4 and TRBJ2-7, the CDR3 gives the full variable domain: ETGVTQSPTHLIKTRGQQVTLRCSSQSGHNTVSWYQQALGQGPQFIFQYYREEENGRGNFPPRFSGLQFPNYSSELNVNALELDDSALYLCASSSRDVYEQYFGPGTRLTVT.

This sequence joins TRBV6-1 and TRBJ2-5, with TRBD1 identical over 10 bases. The CDR3 totals 14 residues. The trim removed 6 bases at V and 3 bases at J, leaving 4 bases unmatched. Germline CDR1 reads MNHNS; CDR2 reads SASEGT. As DNA, the CDR3 is TGTGCCAGCAGGCCAGGGACAGGGGAAGAGACCCAGTACTTC. Encoded protein: CASRPGTGEETQYF.

The chain joins TRBV9 to TRBJ2-7; tentatively, D is TRBD1 (6 bases). The CDR3 is 14 amino acids. The V and J ends lost 0 bases and 3 bases respectively, with 10 bases between them. Germline V CDR1 and CDR2: SGDLS, YYNGEE. The CDR3, as DNA: TGTGCCAGCAGCGTAGATGTAGGGGGCTACGAGCAGTACTTC. It yields the protein CASSVDVGGYEQYF.

This clone showed up just a few times. V is TRBV6-6 and J is TRBJ2-6; D is unresolved. The CDR3 length is 14 residues. CDR1 and CDR2 (germline): MNHNY, SVGAGI (reference sequence). V lost 7 bases, J lost 4 bases, and 11 bases lay in between. The CDR3 spells CASIWAAGANVLTF. The CDR3 DNA sequence: TGTGCCAGCATTTGGGCAGCCGGGGCCAACGTCCTGACTTTC.

This clone has more than one count but fewer than ten. This CDR3 reads CSGSGTNNYNEQFF. The CDR3 DNA follows: TGCAGCGGTTCCGGGACCAACAACTACAATGAGCAGTTCTTC. The rearrangement uses TRBV29-1 and TRBJ2-1; D might be TRBD1 or TRBD2, each matching 5 bases. Per the germline V gene, CDR1 is SQVTM and CDR2 is ANQGSEA. V was trimmed by 7 bases and J by 3 bases, leaving 16 bases between them. The CDR3 is made up of 14 amino acids.

This chain joins TRBV6-1 and TRBJ1-1; D may be TRBD1 (6 bases). The V end was cut by 3 bases, the J end by 6 bases, with 14 bases between. Per the germline V gene, CDR1 is MNHNS and CDR2 is SASEGT. This CDR3 spans 14 amino acids. The CDR3 coding sequence is TGTGCCAGCAGTGACGGCAGGGGCCCGCCTGAAGCTTTCTTT. Protein: CASSDGRGPPEAFF.

V usage is TRBV19 and J usage is TRBJ2-7, with D perhaps TRBD1 or TRBD2 (5 bases each). Germline CDR1 is LNHDA and CDR2 is SQIVND (reference sequence). V lost 4 bases, J lost 2 bases, and 9 bases lay in between. This CDR3 region has 13 residues. CDR3 amino acids: CASSRDETYEQYF. DNA for the CDR3: TGTGCCAGTAGTAGGGACGAAACCTACGAGCAGTACTTC.

V usage is TRBV6-5 and J usage is TRBJ2-5; 9 bases fit TRBD1. J lost 2 bases, V lost 5 bases, and 6 bases had no gene match. The CDR3 length is 15 residues. The germline V gene encodes CDR1 MNHEY and CDR2 SVGAGI. This CDR3 is CASSPTGGRQETQYF. As DNA, the CDR3 is TGTGCCAGCAGTCCGACAGGGGGAAGGCAAGAGACCCAGTACTTC.

This clone was seen once. The CDR3 loop reads CASSVGDTNSGHEQYF. The CDR3 nucleotides are TGTGCCAGCAGCGTAGGAGACACCAACTCAGGCCACGAGCAGTACTTC. V usage is TRBV9 and J usage is TRBJ2-7; D not resolved. The CDR3 extends over 16 amino acids. Trimming took off 0 bases at V and 5 bases at J, with 18 bases between the two ends. CDR1 is SGDLS and CDR2 is YYNGEE in the germline V gene.

This clone has just one count. V is TRBV9 and J is TRBJ1-1; 8 bases are a match to TRBD1. Germline V gene lookup returns CDR1 SGDLS and CDR2 YYNGEE. This CDR3 spans 15 amino acids. V lost 4 bases, J lost 6 bases, and 11 bases stayed unmatched. The DNA of the CDR3 is TGTGCCAGCAGCCCGCTACGGACAGGGTGCGCTGAAGCTTTCTTT. This encodes CASSPLRTGCAEAFF.

This chain connects TRBV30 to TRBJ2-7; D perhaps matches TRBD1 (7 bases). Trimming shortened V by 4 bases and J by 6 bases, and 16 bases separated the two germline ends. This CDR3 has 13 residues. Looked up from germline, CDR1 is GTSNPN and CDR2 is SVGIG (reference sequence). In nucleotides, the CDR3 is TGTGCCTGGACGCCTGCAGGGGGGTTCGAGCAGTACTTC. It yields the protein CAWTPAGGFEQYF.

The chain carries TRBV4-1 and TRBJ2-1; 9 nucleotides line up with TRBD1. CDR1 and CDR2 from the germline V gene are MGHRA and YSYEKL. With 5 bases clipped from V and 8 bases from J, the junction kept 13 bases outside the gene matches. The CDR3 runs 16 residues. The CDR3 loop reads CASSAVEGQGYDEQFF. In DNA form, the CDR3 reads TGCGCCAGCAGCGCGGTCGAAGGACAGGGGTATGATGAGCAGTTCTTC.

The chain is built from TRBV13 and TRBJ1-1; D not resolved. The V gene's germline CDR1 is PRHDT and CDR2 FYEKMQ (reference sequence). The CDR3 consists of 15 residues. V was trimmed by 0 bases and J by 5 bases, leaving 13 bases between them. As DNA, the CDR3 is TGTGCCAGCAGCTTAGGCCTTGGTGGTATAACTGAAGCTTTCTTT. Its translation: CASSLGLGGITEAFF.

The chain joins TRBV15 to TRBJ2-1, with D perhaps TRBD1 (5 bases). Germline V lookup: CDR1 LNHNV, CDR2 YYDKDF (reference sequence). This CDR3 is 12 amino acids long. Trimming left V 8 bases short and J 3 bases short, with 8 bases between. This CDR3 is CATGAGYNEQFF. CDR3 coding DNA: TGTGCCACCGGGGCCGGCTACAATGAGCAGTTCTTC.

The V and J genes are TRBV7-9 and TRBJ1-2; 7 nucleotides match TRBD1. J was trimmed by 2 bases and V by 1 base; bases with no gene match: 7. The CDR3 totals 16 residues. From germline, CDR1 is SEHNR and CDR2 FQNEAQ (reference sequence). This chain's CDR3 is CASSLVPGQINYGYTF. CDR3 sequence (DNA): TGTGCCAGCAGCTTAGTTCCGGGACAGATAAACTATGGCTACACCTTC.

This clone appeared a single time. The V and J genes are TRBV30 and TRBJ2-1, with 11 bases aligning to TRBD2. The CDR3 sequence is 21 residues long. The trim removed 1 base at V and 1 base at J, leaving 18 bases unmatched. The germline V gene encodes CDR1 GTSNPN and CDR2 SVGIG (reference sequence). The CDR3 loop is CAWSATTLTSGSPRSYNEQFF. Here the CDR3 DNA reads TGTGCCTGGAGTGCCACAACCCTTACTAGCGGGAGTCCCCGGTCCTACAATGAGCAGTTCTTC.

The CDR3 DNA reads as TGTGCCAGCAGCTTAGCTAACTACGAGCAGTACTTC. Its translation is CASSLANYEQYF. V usage is TRBV7-9 and J usage is TRBJ2-7; D is ambiguous. V was cut by 0 bases and J by 3 bases, with 3 bases left in between. In germline, CDR1 is SEHNR, CDR2 FQNEAQ (reference sequence). This CDR3 comprises 12 residues.

This chain connects TRBV5-4 to TRBJ2-2, with 7 bases that match TRBD1. The CDR3 runs 14 residues. V shed 0 bases, J shed 4 bases, and the junction held 0 bases outside the gene matches. Germline V gives CDR1 SGHNT, CDR2 YYREEE (reference sequence). The CDR3 DNA sequence: TGTGCCAGCAGCTTGGGGGACAGCACCGGGGAGCTGTTTTTT. It specifies CASSLGDSTGELFF.

The chain joins TRBV7-9 to TRBJ1-1; no reliable D call. The V end lost 3 bases, the J end lost 1 base, and 3 bases lay between the germline ends. Germline V gene data show CDR1 as SEHNR and CDR2 as FQNEAQ (reference sequence). This CDR3 region has 12 residues. The CDR3 DNA reads TGTGCCAGCAGCTTGACGAACACTGAAGCTTTCTTT. This translates into CASSLTNTEAFF.

This clone has more than one count but fewer than ten. The chain recombines TRBV11-2 with TRBJ2-1; 8 positions agree with TRBD2. With 3 bases clipped from V and 0 bases from J, the junction kept 13 bases outside the gene matches. Germline CDR1 is SGHAT and CDR2 is FQNNGV. This CDR3 is 19 amino acids long. Here the CDR3 reads CASSFAPHREGGSYNEQFF. As DNA, the CDR3 is TGTGCCAGCAGCTTCGCCCCGCACCGGGAGGGTGGCTCCTACAATGAGCAGTTCTTC. The full variable domain, its missing parts supplied by reference TRBV11-2 and TRBJ2-1, is EAGVAQSPRYKIIEKRQSVAFWCNPISGHATLYWYQQILGQGPKLLIQFQNNGVVDDSQLPKDRFSAERLKGVDSTLKIQPAKLEDSAVYLCASSFAPHREGGSYNEQFFGPGTRLTVL.

This chain links TRBV29-1 with TRBJ1-2; D gene uncertain. Per germline, CDR1 SQVTM and CDR2 ANQGSEA. The CDR3 covers 16 residues. V was trimmed by 3 bases and J by 4 bases, leaving 21 bases between them. The CDR3 loop is CSVDSAWTDAGYGYTF. CDR3 DNA: TGCAGCGTTGATTCCGCTTGGACGGATGCAGGCTATGGCTACACCTTC.

This chain uses TRBV7-9 with TRBJ1-5; D might be TRBD1 (5 bases). Trimming left V 1 base short and J 4 bases short, with 11 bases between. From germline, CDR1 is SEHNR and CDR2 FQNEAQ (reference sequence). The CDR3 contains 15 residues. The CDR3: CASSLDGQGNQPQHF. The CDR3 DNA follows: TGTGCCAGCAGCTTAGATGGTCAGGGAAATCAGCCCCAGCATTTT.

This rearrangement joins TRBV10-3 to TRBJ2-7, with D possibly TRBD2 on 6 matching bases. The CDR3 spans 17 residues. V was cut by 0 bases and J by 5 bases, with 20 bases left in between. CDR1 ENHRY and CDR2 SYGVKD come from the germline V gene. CDR3 protein: CAISESVAEEIFHEQYF. The CDR3 nucleotides read TGTGCCATCAGTGAGTCGGTAGCGGAAGAGATTTTCCACGAGCAGTACTTC.